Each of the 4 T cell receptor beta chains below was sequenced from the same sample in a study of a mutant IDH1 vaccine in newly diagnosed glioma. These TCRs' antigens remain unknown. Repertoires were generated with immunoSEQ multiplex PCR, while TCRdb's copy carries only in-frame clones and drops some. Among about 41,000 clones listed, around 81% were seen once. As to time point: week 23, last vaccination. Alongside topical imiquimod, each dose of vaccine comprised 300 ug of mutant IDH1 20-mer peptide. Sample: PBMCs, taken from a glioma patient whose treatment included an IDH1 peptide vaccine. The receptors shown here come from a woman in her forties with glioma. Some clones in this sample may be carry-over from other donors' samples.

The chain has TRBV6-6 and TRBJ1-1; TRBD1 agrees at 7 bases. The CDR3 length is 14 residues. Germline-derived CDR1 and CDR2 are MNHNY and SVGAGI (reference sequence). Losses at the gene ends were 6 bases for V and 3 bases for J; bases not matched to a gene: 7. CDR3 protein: CASSRQGRDTEAFF. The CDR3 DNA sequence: TGTGCCAGCAGCCGACAGGGTAGGGACACTGAAGCTTTCTTT.

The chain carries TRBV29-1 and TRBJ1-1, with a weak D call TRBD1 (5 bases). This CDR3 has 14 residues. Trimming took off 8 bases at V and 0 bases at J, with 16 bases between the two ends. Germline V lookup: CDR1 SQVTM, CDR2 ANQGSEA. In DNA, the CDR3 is TGCAGCACTACTGGGGGTGGGATGAACACTGAAGCTTTCTTT. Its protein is CSTTGGGMNTEAFF.

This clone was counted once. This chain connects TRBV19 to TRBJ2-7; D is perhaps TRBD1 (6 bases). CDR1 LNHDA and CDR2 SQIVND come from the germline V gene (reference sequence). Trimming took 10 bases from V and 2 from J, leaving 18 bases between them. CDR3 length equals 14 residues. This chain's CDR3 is CATTGGAGAYEQYF. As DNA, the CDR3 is TGTGCCACCACAGGCGGCGCAGGGGCCTACGAGCAGTACTTC.

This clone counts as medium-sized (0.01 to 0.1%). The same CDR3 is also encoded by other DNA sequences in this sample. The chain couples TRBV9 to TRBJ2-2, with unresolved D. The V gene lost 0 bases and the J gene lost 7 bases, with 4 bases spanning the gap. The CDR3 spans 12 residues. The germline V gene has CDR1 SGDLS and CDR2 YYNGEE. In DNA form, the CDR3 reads TGTGCCAGCAGCGTAGTGAACGGGGAGCTGTTTTTT. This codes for CASSVVNGELFF.